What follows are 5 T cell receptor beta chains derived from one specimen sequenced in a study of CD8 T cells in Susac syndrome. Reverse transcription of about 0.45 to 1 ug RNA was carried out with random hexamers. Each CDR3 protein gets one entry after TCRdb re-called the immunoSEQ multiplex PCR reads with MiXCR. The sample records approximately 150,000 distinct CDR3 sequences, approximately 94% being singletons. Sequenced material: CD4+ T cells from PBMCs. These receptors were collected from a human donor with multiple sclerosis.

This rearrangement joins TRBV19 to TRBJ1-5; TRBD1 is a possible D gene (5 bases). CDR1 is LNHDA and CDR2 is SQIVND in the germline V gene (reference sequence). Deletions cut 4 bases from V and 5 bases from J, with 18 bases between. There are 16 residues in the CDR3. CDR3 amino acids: CASSTRPGSFHQPQHF. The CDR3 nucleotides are TGTGCCAGTAGTACCCGGCCAGGGAGCTTTCATCAGCCCCAGCATTTT.

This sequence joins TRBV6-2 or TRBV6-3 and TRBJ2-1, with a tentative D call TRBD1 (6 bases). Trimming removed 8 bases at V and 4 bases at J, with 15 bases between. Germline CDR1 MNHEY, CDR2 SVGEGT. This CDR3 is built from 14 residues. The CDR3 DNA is TGTGCCAGCGCTAGGGTGGGGGCTTACAATGAGCAGTTCTTC. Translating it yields CASARVGAYNEQFF.

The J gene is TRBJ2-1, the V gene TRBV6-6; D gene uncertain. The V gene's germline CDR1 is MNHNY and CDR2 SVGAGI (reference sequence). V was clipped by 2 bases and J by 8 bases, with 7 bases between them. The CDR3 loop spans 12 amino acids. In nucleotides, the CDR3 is TGTGCCAGCAGTTACGTACGGGATGAGCAGTTCTTC. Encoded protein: CASSYVRDEQFF.

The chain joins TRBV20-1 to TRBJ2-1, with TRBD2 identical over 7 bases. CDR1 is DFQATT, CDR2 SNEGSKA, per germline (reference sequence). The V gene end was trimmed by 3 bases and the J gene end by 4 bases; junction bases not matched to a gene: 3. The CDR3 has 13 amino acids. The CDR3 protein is CSARLGGYNEQFF. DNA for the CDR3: TGCAGTGCTAGGTTGGGGGGGTACAATGAGCAGTTCTTC.

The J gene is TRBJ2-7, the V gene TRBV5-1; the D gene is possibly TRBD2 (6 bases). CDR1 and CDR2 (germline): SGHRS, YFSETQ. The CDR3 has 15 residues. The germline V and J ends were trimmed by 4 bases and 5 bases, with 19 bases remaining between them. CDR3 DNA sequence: TGCGCCAGCAGCCTCCACTCCGGGAGTAACAACGAGCAGTACTTC. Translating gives CASSLHSGSNNEQYF.